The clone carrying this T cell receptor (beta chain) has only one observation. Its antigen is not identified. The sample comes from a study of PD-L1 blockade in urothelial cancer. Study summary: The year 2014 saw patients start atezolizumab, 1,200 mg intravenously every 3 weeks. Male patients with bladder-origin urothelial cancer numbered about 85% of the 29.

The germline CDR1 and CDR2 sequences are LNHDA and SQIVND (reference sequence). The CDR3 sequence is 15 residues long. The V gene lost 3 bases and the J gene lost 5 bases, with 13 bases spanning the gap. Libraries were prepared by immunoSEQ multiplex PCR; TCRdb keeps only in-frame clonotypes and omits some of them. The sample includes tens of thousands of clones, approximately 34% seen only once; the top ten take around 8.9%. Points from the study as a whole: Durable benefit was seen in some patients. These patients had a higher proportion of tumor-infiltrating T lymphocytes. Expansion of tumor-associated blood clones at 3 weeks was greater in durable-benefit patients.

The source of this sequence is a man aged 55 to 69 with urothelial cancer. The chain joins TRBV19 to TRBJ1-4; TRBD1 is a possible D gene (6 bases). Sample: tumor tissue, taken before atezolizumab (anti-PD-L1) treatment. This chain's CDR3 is CASSIVRGKNEKLFF. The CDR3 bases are TGTGCCAGTAGTATCGTCAGGGGCAAGAATGAAAAACTGTTTTTT.